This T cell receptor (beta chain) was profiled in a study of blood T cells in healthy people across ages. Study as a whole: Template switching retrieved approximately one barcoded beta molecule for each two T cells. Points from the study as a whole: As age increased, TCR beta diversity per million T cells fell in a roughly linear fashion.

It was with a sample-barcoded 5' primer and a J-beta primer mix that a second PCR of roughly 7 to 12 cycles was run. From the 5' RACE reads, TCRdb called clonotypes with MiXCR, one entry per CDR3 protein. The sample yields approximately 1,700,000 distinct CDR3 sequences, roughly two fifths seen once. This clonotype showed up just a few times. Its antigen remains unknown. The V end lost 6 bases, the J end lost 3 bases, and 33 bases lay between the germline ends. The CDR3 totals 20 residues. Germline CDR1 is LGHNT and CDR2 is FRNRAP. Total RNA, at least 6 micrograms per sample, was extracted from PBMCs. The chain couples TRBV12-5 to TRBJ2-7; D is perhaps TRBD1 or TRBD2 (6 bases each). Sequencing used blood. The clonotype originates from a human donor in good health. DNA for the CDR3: TGTGCTAGTGGGTCCCCAAACCGGGGGACCCCATGGAGGGGGATCTACGAGCAGTACTTC. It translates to CASGSPNRGTPWRGIYEQYF. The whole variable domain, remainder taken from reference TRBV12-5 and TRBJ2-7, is DARVTQTPRHKVTEMGQEVTMRCQPILGHNTVFWYRQTMMQGLELLAYFRNRAPLDDSGMPKDRFSAEMPDATLATLKIQPSEPRDSAVYFCASGSPNRGTPWRGIYEQYFGPGTRLTVT.